These T cell receptor beta chains were read from a single sample in a study of T cell responses to AZD1222 COVID-19 vaccine. Profiling relied on immunoSEQ multiplex PCR, and the TCRdb table lists in-frame clones only, not all of them. The table has more than 110,000 clones, about 91% seen once; the top ten hold approximately 4.5%. The source material was peripheral blood, sampled on day 0 of AZD1222 vaccination. The receptors stem from an adult in good health. CDR3s include the opening cysteine and the closing phenylalanine or tryptophan. The order of the fields is J gene, D gene, V gene, clone size, CDR3 DNA, CDR3 protein. The D gene is left open where the match is weak. Size is stated for part of the rows, as once, few or many counts, or as a class when the clone is expanded.

TRBJ2-3 | NA | TRBV18 | once | TGTGCCAGCTCACCGGCCAGCCCCAGCACAGATACGCAGTATTTT | CASSPASPSTDTQYF
TRBJ1-6 | TRBD1 | TRBV18 | NA | TGTGCCAGCTCACCACAGGGACAGTATCCCCTCCACTTT | CASSPQGQYPLHF
TRBJ1-4 | TRBD1 | TRBV5-1 | NA | TGCGCCAGCAGCCCGATCGGTCCCGGGACAGGGGGTCGAAATGAAAAACTGTTTTTT | CASSPIGPGTGGRNEKLFF
TRBJ2-1 | NA | TRBV7-9 | few | TGTGCCAGCAGCTTAAGTGGAGAAGGCTACAATGAGCAGTTCTTC | CASSLSGEGYNEQFF
TRBJ1-2 | TRBD1 | TRBV6-5 | NA | TGTGCCAGCAGTTACGCAGGGACAGGCGTTGAAGGCTACACCTTC | CASSYAGTGVEGYTF
TRBJ1-1 | TRBD1 | TRBV29-1 | NA | TGCAGCGTTGAAAGGACAGGGCCTAATGGTGAAGCTTTCTTT | CSVERTGPNGEAFF
TRBJ1-1 | TRBD1 | TRBV19 | once | TGTGCCAGTAGCGACCCAGGGGGTGGGAAAGCTTTCTTT | CASSDPGGGKAFF
TRBJ2-7 | NA | TRBV27 | NA | TGTGCCAGCAGTTTATTAAGCCAGGGTCACGACGAGCAGTACTTC | CASSLLSQGHDEQYF
TRBJ2-1 | NA | TRBV7-9 | NA | TGTGCCAGCAGCGATGGGGGGCTCAATGAGCAGTTCTTC | CASSDGGLNEQFF
TRBJ1-1 | TRBD1 | TRBV29-1 | NA | TGCAGCGTTGAAGGAGACAGGGGGGGCACTGAAGCTTTCTTT | CSVEGDRGGTEAFF
TRBJ1-1 | NA | TRBV11-2 | NA | TGTGCCAGCAGCTCAAGCCCCCAGGGGAACACTGAAGCTTTCTTT | CASSSSPQGNTEAFF
TRBJ2-1 | NA | TRBV15 | NA | TGTGCCACCAGCAGAGTGGCCCGGAGCTCCTACAATGAGCAGTTCTTC | CATSRVARSSYNEQFF
TRBJ1-6 | NA | TRBV27 | NA | TGTGCCAGCAGTTTACTCGGGGCAATCGATTCACCCCTCCACTTT | CASSLLGAIDSPLHF
TRBJ2-1 | NA | TRBV10-1 | few | TGCGCCAGCAGTGATGGTTTGGAATACAATGAGCAGTTCTTC | CASSDGLEYNEQFF
TRBJ1-2 | TRBD1 | TRBV6-5 | NA | TGTGCCAGCAGGTGGACAGGATCCGAATATGGCTACACCTTC | CASRWTGSEYGYTF
TRBJ2-6 | NA | TRBV3-1/TRBV3-2 | NA | TGTGCCAGCAGCCAAGGAGGATACAGCTCTGGGGCCAACGTCCTGACTTTC | CASSQGGYSSGANVLTF
TRBJ2-3 | NA | TRBV6-4 | NA | TGTGCCAGCAGTCGGGGGCCAAGGTCGGATACGCAGTATTTT | CASSRGPRSDTQYF
TRBJ1-1 | NA | TRBV5-8 | NA | TGTGCCAGCAAGGTCGACATATTGAACACTGAAGCTTTCTTT | CASKVDILNTEAFF
TRBJ2-1 | NA | TRBV2 | NA | TGTGCCAGCAGTGACGGGAGAAGCTACAATGAGCAGTTCTTC | CASSDGRSYNEQFF
TRBJ2-5 | NA | TRBV5-1 | NA | TGCGCCAGCAGCTTAACTAGCTCTCTTCTGTACCAAGAGACCCAGTACTTC | CASSLTSSLLYQETQYF
TRBJ2-7 | TRBD1 | TRBV6-5 | NA | TGTGCCAGCAGTTCCGGACAGGGGGCTTCCTACGAGCAGTACTTC | CASSSGQGASYEQYF
TRBJ1-2 | TRBD1 | TRBV19 | NA | TGTGCCAGTAGAATACCGGGACAGGGGGCTTTCTATGGCTACACCTTC | CASRIPGQGAFYGYTF
TRBJ2-5 | NA | TRBV4-1 | NA | TGCGCCAGCAGCCCTAGACAGTACCAAGAGACCCAGTACTTC | CASSPRQYQETQYF
TRBJ1-2 | TRBD1 | TRBV5-1 | NA | TGCGCCAGCAGCTTTATAGGACAGGGTGACTATGGCTACACCTTC | CASSFIGQGDYGYTF
TRBJ1-5 | TRBD1 | TRBV19 | NA | TGTGCCAGTAGTCTCAAGGACAGGGTAAAGCATTTT | CASSLKDRVKHF
TRBJ1-2 | NA | TRBV28 | NA | TGTGCCACCAGCCGGGGAGGGGACTATGGCTACACCTTC | CATSRGGDYGYTF
TRBJ1-6 | NA | TRBV10-3 | NA | TGTGCCATCAGTGTCGGGACGTTCAATTCACCCCTCCACTTT | CAISVGTFNSPLHF
TRBJ2-7 | NA | TRBV5-1 | many | TGCGCCAGCAGCTCCCCACCGTTGATCGAAGACTTTTACTACGAGCAGTACTTC | CASSSPPLIEDFYYEQYF
TRBJ1-3 | TRBD1 | TRBV19 | NA | TGTGCCAGTAGTCACCAGGGGGGGATCTCTGGAAACACCATATATTTT | CASSHQGGISGNTIYF
TRBJ2-1 | NA | TRBV10-2 | NA | TGCGCCAGCAGGCAGGGGGGGAGTATCGATGAGCAGTTCTTC | CASRQGGSIDEQFF
TRBJ1-5 | TRBD1 | TRBV30 | NA | TGTGCCTGGAGTGACCAACCAGGGGGAGGACAGCCCCAGCATTTT | CAWSDQPGGGQPQHF